This entry features one TCR beta chain sequence. The sample is drawn from a study of T cells in Graves' hyperthyroidism and ophthalmopathy. Turning to the study itself: Peripheral blood collection took place at initial diagnosis, before any treatment.

CDR3 length: 16 amino acids. Germline CDR1 is KGHSH and CDR2 is LQKENI. The trim removed 6 bases at V and 6 bases at J, leaving 8 bases unmatched. RNA transcripts yielded amplified TCR beta CDR3 regions. An initial round of RT-PCR targeting the TCR CDR3 relied on the HTBI primer set. A single record per CDR3 protein comes from TCRdb applying MiXCR to the multiplex PCR reads. The profile shows more than 550,000 distinct CDR3 sequences, around a sixth of them singletons. Patients aged 18 to 65 had newly diagnosed hyperthyroidism of under 2 months' duration. Sample: blood. This chain uses TRBV18 with TRBJ2-3, with 14 bases identical to TRBD2. The TCR comes from a man aged 50-60 years with Graves' hyperthyroidism. CDR3 loop: CASSPGLAGVGDTQYF. Written as DNA, the CDR3 is TGTGCCAGCTCCCCGGGACTAGCGGGAGTAGGTGATACGCAGTATTTT.